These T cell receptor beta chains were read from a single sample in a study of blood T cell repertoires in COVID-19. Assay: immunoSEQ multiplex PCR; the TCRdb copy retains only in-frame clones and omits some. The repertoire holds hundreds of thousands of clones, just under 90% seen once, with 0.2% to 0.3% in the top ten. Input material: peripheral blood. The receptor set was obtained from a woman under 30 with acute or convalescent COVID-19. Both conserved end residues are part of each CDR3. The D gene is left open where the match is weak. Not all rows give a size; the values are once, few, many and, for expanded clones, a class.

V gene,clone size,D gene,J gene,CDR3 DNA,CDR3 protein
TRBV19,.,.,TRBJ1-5,TGTGCCAGTAGTATAGATCGGCGGGAGAATCAGCCCCAGCATTTT,CASSIDRRENQPQHF
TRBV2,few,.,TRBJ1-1,TGTGCCAGCACAATAGCAAACACTGAAGCTTTCTTT,CASTIANTEAFF
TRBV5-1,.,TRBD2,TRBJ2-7,TGCGCCAGCAGCTTGGAACCGACTAGCGGGGGGGAAGAGCAGTACTTC,CASSLEPTSGGEEQYF
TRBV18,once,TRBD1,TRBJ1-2,TGTGCCAGCTCACCGAGTCCCGGGACAGGGTTAACCTATGGCTACACCTTC,CASSPSPGTGLTYGYTF
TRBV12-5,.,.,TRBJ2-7,TGTGCTAGTGGCGGGGGAAACGAGCAGTACTTC,CASGGGNEQYF
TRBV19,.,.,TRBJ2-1,TGTGCCAGTAGCACACTTGAGGTAACTACTTACAATGAGCAGTTCTTC,CASSTLEVTTYNEQFF
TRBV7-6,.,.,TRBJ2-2,TGTGCCAGCAGCCTCCGGGACGGGGAGCTGTTTTTT,CASSLRDGELFF
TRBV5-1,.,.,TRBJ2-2,TGCGCCAGCAGCGGGGGGACAGCTACGAACACCGGGGAGCTGTTTTTT,CASSGGTATNTGELFF
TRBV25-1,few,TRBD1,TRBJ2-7,TGTGCCAGCAGTGGACAGGGACGGACTGCCTACGAGCAGTACTTC,CASSGQGRTAYEQYF
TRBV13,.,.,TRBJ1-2,TGTGCCAGCAGCTTAGGTCGGGAGGTTGATGGCTACACCTTC,CASSLGREVDGYTF
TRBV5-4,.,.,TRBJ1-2,TGTGCCAGCAGCCTCCAGGGAGGGGATGGCTACACCTTC,CASSLQGGDGYTF
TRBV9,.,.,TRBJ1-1,TGTGCCAGCAGCGTTGGCAGGGTTGGCACTGAAGCTTTCTTT,CASSVGRVGTEAFF
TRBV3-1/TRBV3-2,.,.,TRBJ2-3,TGTGCCAGCAGCCAAGGACTCAGAAACACAGATACGCAGTATTTT,CASSQGLRNTDTQYF
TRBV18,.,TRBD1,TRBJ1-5,TGTGCCAGCTCACCACTGGACAGGGGAAGCCTTCAGCCCCAGCATTTT,CASSPLDRGSLQPQHF
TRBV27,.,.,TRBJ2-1,TGTGCCAGCAGCGACACAACCTCCTACAATGAGCAGTTCTTC,CASSDTTSYNEQFF
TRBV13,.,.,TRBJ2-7,TGTGCCAGCAGCTTGGAAGGGGTCCACGAGCAGTACTTC,CASSLEGVHEQYF
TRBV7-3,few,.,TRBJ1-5,TGTGCCAGCAGCCCCCGGGGGGGCCCCAATCAGCCCCAGCATTTT,CASSPRGGPNQPQHF
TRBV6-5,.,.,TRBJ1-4,TGTGCCAGCAGTTACGACAGGGAAAAACTGTTTTTT,CASSYDREKLFF
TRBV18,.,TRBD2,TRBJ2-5,TGTGCCAGCTCACGACTAGCGGAGACCCAGTACTTC,CASSRLAETQYF
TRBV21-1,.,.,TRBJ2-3,TGTGCCAGCAGCAATGGACTAGCGGGGTACACAGATACGCAGTATTTT,CASSNGLAGYTDTQYF
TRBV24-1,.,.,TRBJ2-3,TGTGCCACCAGTGATTCAGCTAGCGCTAGCACAGATACGCTGTATTTT,CATSDSASASTDTLYF
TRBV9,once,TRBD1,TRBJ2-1,TGTGCCAGCAGCGCCTCGGCGAGGGGGCGAGAGCAGTTCTTC,CASSASARGREQFF
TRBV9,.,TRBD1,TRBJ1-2,TGTGCCAGCAGCCAAGGGGACAGGGGCTATGGCTACACCTTC,CASSQGDRGYGYTF
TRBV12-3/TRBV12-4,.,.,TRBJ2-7,TGTGCCAGCGGTACAGGGACCTACGAGCAGTACTTC,CASGTGTYEQYF
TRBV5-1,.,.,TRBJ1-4,TGCGCCAGCAGCTTAGGCGGGGGCGCTGAAAAACTGTTTTTT,CASSLGGGAEKLFF
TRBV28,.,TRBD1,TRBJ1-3,TGTGCCAGCAGTCCTCCCTTCCCGACAGGGTCTGATTCCATATATTTT,CASSPPFPTGSDSIYF
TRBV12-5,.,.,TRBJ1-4,TGTGCTAGTGGTTCAAACAGGGTTGGAGGAAAACTGTTTTTT,CASGSNRVGGKLFF
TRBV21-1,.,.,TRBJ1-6,TGTGCCAGCAGCAAAAAGGCCCGGGAAAGGAATAATTCACCCCTCCACTTT,CASSKKARERNNSPLHF
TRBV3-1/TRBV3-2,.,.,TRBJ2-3,TGTGCCAGCAGCCCTCAGTGGCGGGGATTATCAGATACGCAGTATTTT,CASSPQWRGLSDTQYF
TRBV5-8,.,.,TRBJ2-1,TGTGCCAGCAGCTTGGGGACAAGCTCCTACAATGAGCAGTTCTTC,CASSLGTSSYNEQFF
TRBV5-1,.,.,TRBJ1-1,TGCGCCAGCAGCCTGGCCAGGGACACTGAAGCTTTCTTT,CASSLARDTEAFF
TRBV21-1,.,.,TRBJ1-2,TGTGCCAGCCGAGATACAGGGCAGGGCGGCTACACCTTC,CASRDTGQGGYTF
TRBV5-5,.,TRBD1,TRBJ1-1,TGTGCCAGCAGCTTGGGACAGGGGGCTAGATCCTGGACTGAAGCTTTCTTT,CASSLGQGARSWTEAFF
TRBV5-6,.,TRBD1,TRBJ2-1,TGTGCCAGCACTGACAGGGTTCAATACAATGAGCAGTTCTTC,CASTDRVQYNEQFF
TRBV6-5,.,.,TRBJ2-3,TGTGCCAGCAGTTACTCGACTAGCACAGATACGCAGTATTTT,CASSYSTSTDTQYF
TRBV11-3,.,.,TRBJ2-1,TGTGCCAGCAGCTCGGCACGGGGGGCCCACAATGAGCAGTTCTTC,CASSSARGAHNEQFF
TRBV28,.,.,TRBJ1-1,TGTGCCAGCAGTTTCGCCCCTACTAATTTCATAGGCACTGAAGCTTTCTTT,CASSFAPTNFIGTEAFF
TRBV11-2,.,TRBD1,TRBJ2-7,TGTGCCAGCAGCTTAGAAGGACAGGGTTTTCCCTACGAGCAGTACTTC,CASSLEGQGFPYEQYF
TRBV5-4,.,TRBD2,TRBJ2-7,TGTGCCAGCAGCCCCGGGGGGGCAAGAGCCGAGCAGTACTTC,CASSPGGARAEQYF
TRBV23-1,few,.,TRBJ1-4,TGCGCCAGCAGCCCCGGGGGGGAGGGTGAAAAACTGTTTTTT,CASSPGGEGEKLFF
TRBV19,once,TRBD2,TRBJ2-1,TGTGCCAGTAGCCGGATAGCGGGGGGCCGCTCCTACAATGAGCAGTTCTTC,CASSRIAGGRSYNEQFF
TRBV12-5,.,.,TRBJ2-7,TGTGCTAGTGGTTTACAGGACAGATACTCCTACGAGCAGTACTTC,CASGLQDRYSYEQYF
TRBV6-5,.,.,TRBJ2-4,TGTGCCAGCAGTTACGGGCAGGGGATTAACATTCAGTACTTC,CASSYGQGINIQYF
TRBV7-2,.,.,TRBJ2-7,TGTGCCAGCAGCCAAGAGGTCGGATACGAGCAGTACTTC,CASSQEVGYEQYF
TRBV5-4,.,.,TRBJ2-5,TGTGCCAGCAGCCTCCAGTTGAGGGAGACCCAGTACTTC,CASSLQLRETQYF